This TCR beta chain was captured by sequencing in a study of blood T cell repertoires in COVID-19. Study overall: Whether acute or convalescent, the COVID-19 samples came from the United States, Italy and Spain.

TCRdb's table, derived via immunoSEQ multiplex PCR, lists solely in-frame clones and lacks some. The sample lists a few hundred thousand clones; around nine tenths were seen once. Trimming took off 11 bases at V and 7 bases at J, with 11 bases between the two ends. The CDR3 consists of 11 residues. V gene TRBV12-3 or TRBV12-4 combines with J gene TRBJ1-4; D unclear. Material for sequencing was peripheral blood. The TCR was taken from a woman between 65 and 79 years old with COVID-19, enrolled during active disease. Here the CDR3 DNA reads TGTGCCTCCCGGTGGAGTGAAAAACTGTTTTTT. Its translation: CASRWSEKLFF.